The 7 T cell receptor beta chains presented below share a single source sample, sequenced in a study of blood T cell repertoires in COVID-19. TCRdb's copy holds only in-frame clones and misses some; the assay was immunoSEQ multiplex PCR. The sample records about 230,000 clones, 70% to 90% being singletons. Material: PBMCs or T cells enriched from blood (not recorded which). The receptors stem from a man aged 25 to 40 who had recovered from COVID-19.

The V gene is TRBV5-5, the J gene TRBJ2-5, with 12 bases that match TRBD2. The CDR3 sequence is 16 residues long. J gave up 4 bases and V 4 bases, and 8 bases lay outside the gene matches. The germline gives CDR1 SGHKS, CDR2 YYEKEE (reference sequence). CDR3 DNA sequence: TGTGCCAGCAGCCTCAGACTAGCGGGGGACCTAGAGACCCAGTACTTC. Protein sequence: CASSLRLAGDLETQYF.

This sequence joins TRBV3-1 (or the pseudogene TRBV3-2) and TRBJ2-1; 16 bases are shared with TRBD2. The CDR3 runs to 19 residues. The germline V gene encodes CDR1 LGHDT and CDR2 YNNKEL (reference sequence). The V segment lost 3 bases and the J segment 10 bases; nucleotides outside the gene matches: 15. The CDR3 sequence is CASSQLLGLAGGQWGEQFF. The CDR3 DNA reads TGTGCCAGCAGCCAGTTATTGGGACTAGCGGGAGGGCAATGGGGGGAGCAGTTCTTC.

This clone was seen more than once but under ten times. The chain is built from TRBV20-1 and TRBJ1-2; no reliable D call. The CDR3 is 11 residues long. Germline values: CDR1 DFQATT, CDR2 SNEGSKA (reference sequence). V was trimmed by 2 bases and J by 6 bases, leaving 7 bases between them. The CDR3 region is CSARKGDGYTF. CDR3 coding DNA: TGCAGTGCTAGAAAGGGAGATGGCTACACCTTC.

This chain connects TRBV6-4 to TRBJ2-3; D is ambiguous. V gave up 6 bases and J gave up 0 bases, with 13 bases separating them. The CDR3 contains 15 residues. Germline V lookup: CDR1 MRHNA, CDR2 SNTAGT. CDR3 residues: CASRRQRPSTDTQYF. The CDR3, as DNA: TGTGCCAGCAGGAGACAAAGACCTAGCACAGATACGCAGTATTTT.

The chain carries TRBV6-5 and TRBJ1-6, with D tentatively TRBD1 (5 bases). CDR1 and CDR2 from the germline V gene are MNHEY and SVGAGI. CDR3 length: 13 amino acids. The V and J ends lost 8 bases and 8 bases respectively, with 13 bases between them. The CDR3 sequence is CASRWGGDSPLHF. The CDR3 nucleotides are TGTGCCAGCCGGTGGGGGGGGGATTCACCCCTCCACTTT.

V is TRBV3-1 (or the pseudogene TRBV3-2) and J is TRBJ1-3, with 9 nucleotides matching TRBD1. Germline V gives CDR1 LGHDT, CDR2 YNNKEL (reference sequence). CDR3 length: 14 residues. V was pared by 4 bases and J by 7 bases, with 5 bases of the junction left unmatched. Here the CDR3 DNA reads TGTGCCAGCAGCCGAAGGGACAGGGCCAACACCATATATTTT. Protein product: CASSRRDRANTIYF.

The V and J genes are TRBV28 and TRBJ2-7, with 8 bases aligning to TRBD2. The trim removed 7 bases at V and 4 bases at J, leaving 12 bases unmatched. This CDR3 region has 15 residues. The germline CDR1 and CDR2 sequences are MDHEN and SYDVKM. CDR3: CASNHLLAAGYEQYF. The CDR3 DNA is TGTGCCAGCAACCATCTACTAGCGGCGGGGTACGAGCAGTACTTC.